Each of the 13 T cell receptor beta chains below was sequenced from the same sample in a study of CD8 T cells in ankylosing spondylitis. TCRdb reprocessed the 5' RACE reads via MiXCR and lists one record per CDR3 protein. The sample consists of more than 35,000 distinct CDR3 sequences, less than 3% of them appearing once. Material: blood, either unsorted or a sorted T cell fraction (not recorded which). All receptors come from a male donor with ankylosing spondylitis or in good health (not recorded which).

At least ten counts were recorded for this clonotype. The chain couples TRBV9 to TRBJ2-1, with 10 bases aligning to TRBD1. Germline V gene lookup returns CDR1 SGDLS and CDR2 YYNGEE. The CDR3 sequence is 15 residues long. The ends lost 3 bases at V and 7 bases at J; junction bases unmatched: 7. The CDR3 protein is CASSERTGGKNEQFF. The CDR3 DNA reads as TGTGCCAGCAGCGAACGGACAGGGGGTAAGAATGAGCAGTTCTTC.

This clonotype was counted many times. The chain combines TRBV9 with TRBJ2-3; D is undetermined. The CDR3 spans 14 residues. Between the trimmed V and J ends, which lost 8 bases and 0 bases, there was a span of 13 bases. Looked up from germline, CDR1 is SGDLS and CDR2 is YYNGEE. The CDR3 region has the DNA TGTGCCAGTTCCGGCGGACCTAGCACAGATACGCAGTATTTT. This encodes CASSGGPSTDTQYF. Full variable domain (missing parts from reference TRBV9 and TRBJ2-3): DSGVTQTPKHLITATGQRVTLRCSPRSGDLSVYWYQQSLDQGLQFLIQYYNGEERAKGNILERFSAQQFPDLHSELNLSSLELGDSALYFCASSGGPSTDTQYFGPGTRLTVL.

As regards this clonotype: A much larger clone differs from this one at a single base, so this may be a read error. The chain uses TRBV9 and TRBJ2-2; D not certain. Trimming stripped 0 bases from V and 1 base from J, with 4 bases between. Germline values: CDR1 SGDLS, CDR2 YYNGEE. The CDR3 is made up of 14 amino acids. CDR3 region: CASSVDQNTGELFF. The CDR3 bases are TGTGCCAGCAGCGTAGACCAGAACACCGGGGAGCTGTTTTTT.

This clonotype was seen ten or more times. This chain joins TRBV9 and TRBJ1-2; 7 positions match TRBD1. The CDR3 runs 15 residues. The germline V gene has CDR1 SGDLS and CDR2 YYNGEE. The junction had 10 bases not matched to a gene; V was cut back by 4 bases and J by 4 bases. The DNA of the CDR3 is TGTGCCAGCAGCCCGGTCGCCCGGGACAGCTATGGCTACACCTTC. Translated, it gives CASSPVARDSYGYTF.

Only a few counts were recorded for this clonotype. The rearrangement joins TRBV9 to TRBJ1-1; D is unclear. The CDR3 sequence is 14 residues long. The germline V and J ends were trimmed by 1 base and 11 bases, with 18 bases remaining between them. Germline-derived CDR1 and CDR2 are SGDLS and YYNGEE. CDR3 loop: CASSVSSGPPGAFF. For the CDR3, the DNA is TGTGCCAGCAGCGTAAGTTCGGGTCCCCCGGGGGCTTTCTTT.

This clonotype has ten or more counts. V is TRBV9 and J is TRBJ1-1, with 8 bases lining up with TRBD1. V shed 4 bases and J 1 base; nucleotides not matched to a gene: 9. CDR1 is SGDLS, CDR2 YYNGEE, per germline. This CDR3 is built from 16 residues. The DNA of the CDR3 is TGTGCCAGCAGCTCAGTTCCCGGGACAGGGAACACTGAAGCTTTCTTT. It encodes CASSSVPGTGNTEAFF.

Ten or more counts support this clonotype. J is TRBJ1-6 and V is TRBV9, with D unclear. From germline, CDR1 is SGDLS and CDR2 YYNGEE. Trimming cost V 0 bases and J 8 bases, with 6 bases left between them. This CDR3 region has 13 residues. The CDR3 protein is CASSVVGDSPLHF. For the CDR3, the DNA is TGTGCCAGCAGCGTAGTCGGGGATTCACCCCTCCACTTT.

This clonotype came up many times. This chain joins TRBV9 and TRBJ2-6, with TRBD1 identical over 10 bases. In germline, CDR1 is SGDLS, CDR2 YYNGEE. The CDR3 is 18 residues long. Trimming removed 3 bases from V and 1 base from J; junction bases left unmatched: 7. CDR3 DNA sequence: TGTGCCAGCAGCGGGCCGACAGGGGGCGCATCTGGGGCCAACGTCCTGACTTTC. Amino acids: CASSGPTGGASGANVLTF.

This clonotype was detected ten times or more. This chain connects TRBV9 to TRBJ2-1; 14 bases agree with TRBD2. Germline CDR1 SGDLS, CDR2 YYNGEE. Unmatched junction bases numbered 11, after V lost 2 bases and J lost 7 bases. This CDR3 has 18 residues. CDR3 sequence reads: CASSVPPGTSGRLNEQFF. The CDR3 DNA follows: TGTGCCAGCAGCGTCCCCCCCGGGACTAGCGGGAGATTAAATGAGCAGTTCTTC.

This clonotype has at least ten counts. For the CDR3, the DNA is TGTGCCAGCAGCGTAGGGACAGGGGGCAGGAATGAGCAGTTCTTC. Translating gives CASSVGTGGRNEQFF. The J gene is TRBJ2-1, the V gene TRBV9; 11 positions agree with TRBD1. Looked up from germline, CDR1 is SGDLS and CDR2 is YYNGEE. There are 15 residues in the CDR3. The J segment lost 7 bases and the V segment lost 0 bases, leaving 3 bases of the junction unmatched. Full variable domain (remainder filled in from reference TRBV9 and TRBJ2-1): DSGVTQTPKHLITATGQRVTLRCSPRSGDLSVYWYQQSLDQGLQFLIQYYNGEERAKGNILERFSAQQFPDLHSELNLSSLELGDSALYFCASSVGTGGRNEQFFGPGTRLTVL.

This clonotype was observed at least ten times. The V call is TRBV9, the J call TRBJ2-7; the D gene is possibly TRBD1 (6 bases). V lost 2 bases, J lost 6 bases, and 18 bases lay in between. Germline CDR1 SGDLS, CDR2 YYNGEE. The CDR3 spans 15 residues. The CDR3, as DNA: TGTGCCAGCAGCGTCTCAGGGGATTTGAGTGGCGAGCAGTACTTC. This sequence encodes CASSVSGDLSGEQYF.

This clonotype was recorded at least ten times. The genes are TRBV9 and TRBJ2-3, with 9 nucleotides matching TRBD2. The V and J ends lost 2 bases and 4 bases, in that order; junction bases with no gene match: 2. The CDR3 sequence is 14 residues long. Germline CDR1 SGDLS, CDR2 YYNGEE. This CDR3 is CASSVRLAADTQYF. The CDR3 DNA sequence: TGTGCCAGCAGCGTCAGACTAGCGGCAGATACGCAGTATTTT. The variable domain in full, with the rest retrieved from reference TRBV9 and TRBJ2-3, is DSGVTQTPKHLITATGQRVTLRCSPRSGDLSVYWYQQSLDQGLQFLIQYYNGEERAKGNILERFSAQQFPDLHSELNLSSLELGDSALYFCASSVRLAADTQYFGPGTRLTVL.

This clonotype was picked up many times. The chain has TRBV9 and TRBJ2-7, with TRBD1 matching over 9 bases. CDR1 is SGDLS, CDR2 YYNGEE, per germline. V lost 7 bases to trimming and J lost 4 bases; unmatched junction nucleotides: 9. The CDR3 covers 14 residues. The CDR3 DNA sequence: TGTGCCAGCGCCCGGACAGGGGACGGGTACGAGCAGTACTTC. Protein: CASARTGDGYEQYF.